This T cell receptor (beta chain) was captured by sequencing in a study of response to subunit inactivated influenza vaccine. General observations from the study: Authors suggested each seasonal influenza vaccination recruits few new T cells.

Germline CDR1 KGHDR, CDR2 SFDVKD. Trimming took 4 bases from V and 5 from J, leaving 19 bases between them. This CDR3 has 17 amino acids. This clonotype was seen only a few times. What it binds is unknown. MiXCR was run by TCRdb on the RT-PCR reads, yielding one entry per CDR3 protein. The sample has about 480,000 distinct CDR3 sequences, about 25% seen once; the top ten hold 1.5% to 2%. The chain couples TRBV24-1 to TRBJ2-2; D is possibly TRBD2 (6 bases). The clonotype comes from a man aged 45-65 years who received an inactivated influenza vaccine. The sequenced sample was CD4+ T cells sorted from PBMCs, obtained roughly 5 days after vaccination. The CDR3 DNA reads TGTGCCACCAGTGACCACCCATCCGGGAGCCGAACCGGGGAGCTGTTTTTT. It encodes CATSDHPSGSRTGELFF.